This paragraph reports one T cell receptor (beta chain). Its antigen is unknown. These data originate in a study of shared clonotypes between healthy human individuals. The CDR3 sequence is 14 residues long. Trimming shortened V by 0 bases and J by 5 bases, and 9 bases separated the two germline ends. Germline loops: CDR1 MNHNS, CDR2 SASEGT. TCRdb keeps only in-frame clones here, not all; method: immunoSEQ multiplex PCR. The sample holds about 2,500,000 clones; approximately 92% are singletons and the top ten take over 0.12%. Study findings and constraints: The researchers took only blood, and tissue repertoires probably look different.

The sequenced sample consisted of naive CD4+ T cells sorted from blood. Subset noted: CD45RA+ positively selected. The TCR was taken from a man aged 18 to 29 in good health. The genes are TRBV6-1 and TRBJ2-3; D call uncertain. The CDR3 reads CASSEAWLVDTQYF. The DNA of the CDR3 is TGTGCCAGCAGTGAAGCCTGGCTGGTAGATACGCAGTATTTT.